This T cell receptor beta chain was profiled in a study of blood T cell repertoires in COVID-19. At the level of the study: Samples taken during acute and convalescent COVID-19 were collected in the United States, Italy and Spain. In each case, the material was cDNA or gDNA derived from T cells, B-cell-depleted T cells, or PBMCs.

The authors' processing: Amplification with reference gene primers provided the estimates of nucleated cell counts. Here immunoSEQ multiplex PCR was the method, and the copy in TCRdb shows in-frame clones only, minus some. V, J and clone size are taken as reported in that table, and D and trimming were inferred from the DNA itself. The sample includes about 150,000 clones, more than 75% of them seen just once. Germline trimming cut 6 bases from V and 5 bases from J; bases unmatched to any gene: 1. The length of the CDR3 is 12 residues. The J gene is TRBJ1-2, the V gene TRBV12-3 or TRBV12-4; 9 bases fit TRBD1. This clonotype was sampled from a man aged 55 to 70 with active or convalescent COVID-19. Sequencing was done on a sample of peripheral blood. This chain's CDR3 is CASRGQGYGYTF. CDR3 sequence (DNA): TGTGCCAGCAGGGGACAGGGATATGGCTACACCTTC.